The present T cell receptor beta chain was sequenced within a study of T cells in Graves' hyperthyroidism and ophthalmopathy. Amplification of TCR beta CDR3 regions used RNA as the template. First-round RT-PCR targeting the TCR CDR3 was performed with the HTBI primer set. MiXCR was run by TCRdb on the multiplex PCR reads, yielding one entry per CDR3 protein. The data hold 380,000 or so distinct CDR3 sequences, with approximately 13% observed a single time. As concerns this clonotype: The antigen is not known. A read error may produce the germline difference seen at one junction end.

Overall study findings and caveats: Progression to ophthalmopathy was predicted a median of approximately seven months early.

Germline V gives CDR1 MGHRA, CDR2 YSYEKL. There are 13 residues in the CDR3. The receptor's source is a young man with Graves' hyperthyroidism that later progressed to Graves' ophthalmopathy. V and J are TRBV4-1 and TRBJ2-3; the D is unclear. Sequencing was carried out using blood. The DNA of the CDR3 is TGCGCCAGCAGCCCCCGCTCATTTGATATGCAGTATTTT. Its translation: CASSPRSFDMQYF.